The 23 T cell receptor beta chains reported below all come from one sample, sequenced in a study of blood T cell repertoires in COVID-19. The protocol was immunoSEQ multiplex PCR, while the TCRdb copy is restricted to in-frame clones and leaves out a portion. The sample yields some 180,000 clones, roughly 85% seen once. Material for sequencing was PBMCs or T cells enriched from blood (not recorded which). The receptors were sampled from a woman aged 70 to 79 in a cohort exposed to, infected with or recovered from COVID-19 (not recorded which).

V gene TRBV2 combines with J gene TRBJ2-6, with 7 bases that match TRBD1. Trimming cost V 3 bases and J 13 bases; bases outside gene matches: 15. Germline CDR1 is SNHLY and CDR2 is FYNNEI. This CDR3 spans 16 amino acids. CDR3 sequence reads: CASSDDRAWSGVVLTF. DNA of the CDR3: TGTGCCAGCAGTGACGACAGGGCCTGGTCAGGAGTAGTCCTGACTTTC.

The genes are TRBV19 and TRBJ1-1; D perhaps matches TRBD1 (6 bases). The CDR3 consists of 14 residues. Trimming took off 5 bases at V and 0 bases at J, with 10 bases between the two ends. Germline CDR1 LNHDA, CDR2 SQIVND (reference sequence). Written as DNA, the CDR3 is TGTGCCAGTAGTCTTACAGGGTTGAACACTGAAGCTTTCTTT. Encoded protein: CASSLTGLNTEAFF.

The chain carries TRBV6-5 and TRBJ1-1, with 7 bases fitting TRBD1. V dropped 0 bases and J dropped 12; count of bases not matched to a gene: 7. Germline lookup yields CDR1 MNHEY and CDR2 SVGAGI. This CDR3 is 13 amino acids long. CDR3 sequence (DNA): TGTGCCAGCAGTTACTCTTCGGGGGACAGAACTTTCTTT. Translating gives CASSYSSGDRTFF.

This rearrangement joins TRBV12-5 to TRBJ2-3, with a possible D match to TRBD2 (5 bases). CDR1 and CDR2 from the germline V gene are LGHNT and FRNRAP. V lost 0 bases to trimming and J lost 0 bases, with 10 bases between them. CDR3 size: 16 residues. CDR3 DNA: TGTGCTAGTGGTTTGGTACTTAGGAGGAGCACAGATACGCAGTATTTT. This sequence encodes CASGLVLRRSTDTQYF.

The CDR3 DNA follows: TGTGCCAGTAGTATAGATCGGTTCAGGGGGTACTATGGCTACACCTTC. Its protein is CASSIDRFRGYYGYTF. The J gene is TRBJ1-2, the V gene TRBV19; the match to TRBD1 covers 7 bases. Per the germline V gene, CDR1 is LNHDA and CDR2 is SQIVND (reference sequence). Losses at the gene ends were 0 bases for V and 3 bases for J; bases not matched to a gene: 7. There are 16 residues in the CDR3.

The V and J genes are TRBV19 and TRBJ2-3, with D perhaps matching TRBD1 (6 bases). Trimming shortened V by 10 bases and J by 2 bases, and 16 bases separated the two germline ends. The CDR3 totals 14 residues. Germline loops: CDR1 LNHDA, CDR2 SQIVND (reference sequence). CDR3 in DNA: TGTGCCACCTCTGGAAGGGGGTTCACAGATACGCAGTATTTT. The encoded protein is CATSGRGFTDTQYF.

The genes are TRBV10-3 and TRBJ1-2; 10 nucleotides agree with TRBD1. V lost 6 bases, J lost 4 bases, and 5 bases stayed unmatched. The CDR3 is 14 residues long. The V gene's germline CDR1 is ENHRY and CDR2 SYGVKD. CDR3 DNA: TGTGCCATCAGCTGGGACAGGGGTTCCTATGGCTACACCTTC. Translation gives CAISWDRGSYGYTF.

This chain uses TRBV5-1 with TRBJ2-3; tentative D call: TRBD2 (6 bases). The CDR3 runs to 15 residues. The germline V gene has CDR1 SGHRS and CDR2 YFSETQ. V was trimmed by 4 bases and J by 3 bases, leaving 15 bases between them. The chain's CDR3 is CASSPDGRETDTQYF. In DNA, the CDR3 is TGCGCCAGCAGCCCTGATGGCCGGGAGACAGATACGCAGTATTTT.

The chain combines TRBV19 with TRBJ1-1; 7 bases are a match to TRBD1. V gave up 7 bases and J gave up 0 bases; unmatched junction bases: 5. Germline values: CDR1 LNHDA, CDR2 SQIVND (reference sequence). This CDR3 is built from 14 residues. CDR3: CASKQGLVNTEAFF. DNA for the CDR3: TGTGCCAGTAAACAGGGGTTAGTGAACACTGAAGCTTTCTTT.

The CDR3 protein is CASSLGGGSGNTIYF. The CDR3 nucleotides read TGTGCCAGCAGTTTGGGCGGGGGCAGTGGAAACACCATATATTTT. This chain connects TRBV27 to TRBJ1-3; a possible D gene is TRBD1 (6 bases). This CDR3 has 15 residues. Trimming pared 3 bases from V and 3 bases from J, leaving 12 bases between. CDR1 is MNHEY, CDR2 SMNVEV, per germline (reference sequence).

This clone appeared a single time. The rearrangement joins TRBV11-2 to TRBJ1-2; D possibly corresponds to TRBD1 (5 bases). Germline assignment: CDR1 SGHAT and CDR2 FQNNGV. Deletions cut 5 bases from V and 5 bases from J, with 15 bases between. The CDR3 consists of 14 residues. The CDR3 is CASSVAAGSYGYTF. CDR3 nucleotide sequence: TGTGCCAGCAGCGTAGCCGCAGGGTCGTATGGCTACACCTTC.

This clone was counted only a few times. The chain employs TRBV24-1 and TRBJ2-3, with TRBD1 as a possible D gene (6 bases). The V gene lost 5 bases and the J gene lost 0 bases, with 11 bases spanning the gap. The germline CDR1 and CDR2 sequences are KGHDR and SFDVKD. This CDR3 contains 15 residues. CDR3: CATSVGRGSTDTQYF. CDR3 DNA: TGTGCCACCAGTGTCGGCAGGGGAAGCACAGATACGCAGTATTTT.

The CDR3 DNA reads as TGCGCCAGCAGCTTAACTCAGCGGGAGCGCCTCGACACCGGGGAGCTGTTTTTT. This encodes CASSLTQRERLDTGELFF. This sequence joins TRBV5-1 and TRBJ2-2; 8 bases map to TRBD2. V dropped 2 bases and J dropped 3; count of bases not matched to a gene: 12. CDR1 SGHRS and CDR2 YFSETQ come from the germline V gene. The CDR3 is made up of 18 amino acids.

Written as DNA, the CDR3 is TGTGCCAGCAGTTTATCCTACCAGGGGGCGAATCAGCCCCAGCATTTT. Translating gives CASSLSYQGANQPQHF. This rearrangement joins TRBV28 to TRBJ1-5, with TRBD1 matching 8 bases. In germline, CDR1 is MDHEN, CDR2 SYDVKM. The J segment lost 4 bases and the V segment lost 1 base, leaving 6 bases of the junction unmatched. The CDR3 is made up of 16 amino acids.

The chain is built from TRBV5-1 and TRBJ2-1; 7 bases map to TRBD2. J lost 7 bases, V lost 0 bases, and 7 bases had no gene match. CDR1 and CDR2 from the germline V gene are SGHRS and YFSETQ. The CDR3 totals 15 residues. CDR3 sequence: CASSLEGLAENEQFF. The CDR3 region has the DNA TGCGCCAGCAGCTTGGAGGGGCTAGCGGAGAATGAGCAGTTCTTC.

In DNA, the CDR3 is TGTGCCAGCAGTTTAATAACTAGCGGGAATTACGAGCAGTACTTC. Translated: CASSLITSGNYEQYF. V is TRBV28 and J is TRBJ2-7, with 10 bases aligning to TRBD2. Trimming removed 2 bases from V and 4 bases from J; junction bases left unmatched: 5. Germline V gene sequence: CDR1 MDHEN, CDR2 SYDVKM. This CDR3 contains 15 residues. Full variable domain (missing parts from reference TRBV28 and TRBJ2-7): DVKVTQSSRYLVKRTGEKVFLECVQDMDHENMFWYRQDPGLGLRLIYFSYDVKMKEKGDIPEGYSVSREKKERFSLILESASTNQTSMYLCASSLITSGNYEQYFGPGTRLTVT.

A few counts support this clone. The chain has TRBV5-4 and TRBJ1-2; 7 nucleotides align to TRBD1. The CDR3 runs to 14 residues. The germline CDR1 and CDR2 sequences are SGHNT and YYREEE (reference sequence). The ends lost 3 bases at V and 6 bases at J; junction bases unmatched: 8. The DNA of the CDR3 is TGTGCCAGCAGCTCCGCTGACAGGGATCATGGCTACACCTTC. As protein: CASSSADRDHGYTF.

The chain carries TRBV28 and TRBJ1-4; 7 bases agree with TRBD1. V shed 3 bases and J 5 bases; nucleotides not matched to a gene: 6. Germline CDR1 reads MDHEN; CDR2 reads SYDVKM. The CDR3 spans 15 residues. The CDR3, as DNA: TGTGCCAGCAGTTTGTGGGACAGCCCAAATGAAAAACTGTTTTTT. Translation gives CASSLWDSPNEKLFF.

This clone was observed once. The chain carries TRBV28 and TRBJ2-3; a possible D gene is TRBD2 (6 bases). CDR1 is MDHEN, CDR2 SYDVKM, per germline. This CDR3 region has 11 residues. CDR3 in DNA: TGTGGGTCGGGGGGCACAGATACGCAGTATTTT. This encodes CGSGGTDTQYF. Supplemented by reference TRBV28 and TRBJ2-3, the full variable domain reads DVKVTQSSRYLVKRTGEKVFLECVQDMDHENMFWYRQDPGLGLRLIYFSYDVKMKEKGDIPEGYSVSREKKERFSLILESASTNQTSMYLCGSGGTDTQYFGPGTRLTVL.

CDR3: CASSARQADLETQYF. In nucleotides, the CDR3 is TGTGCCAGCAGTGCGCGACAGGCTGATCTAGAGACCCAGTACTTC. The chain has TRBV2 and TRBJ2-5, with D possibly being TRBD1 (6 bases). CDR1 is SNHLY and CDR2 is FYNNEI in the germline V gene. V lost 4 bases and J lost 4, with 16 bases in between. This CDR3 is 15 amino acids long.

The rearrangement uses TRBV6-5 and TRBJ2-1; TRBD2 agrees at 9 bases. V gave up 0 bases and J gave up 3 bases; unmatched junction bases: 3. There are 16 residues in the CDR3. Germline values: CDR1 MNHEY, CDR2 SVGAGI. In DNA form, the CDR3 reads TGTGCCAGCAGTTACTCGGTACTAGCGGGCTACAATGAGCAGTTCTTC. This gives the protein CASSYSVLAGYNEQFF.

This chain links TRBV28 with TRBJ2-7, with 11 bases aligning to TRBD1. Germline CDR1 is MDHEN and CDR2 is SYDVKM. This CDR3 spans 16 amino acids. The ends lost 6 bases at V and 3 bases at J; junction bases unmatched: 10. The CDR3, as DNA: TGTGCCAGCAGAACTGGAGGACAGGGGGCATACTACGAGCAGTACTTC. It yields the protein CASRTGGQGAYYEQYF. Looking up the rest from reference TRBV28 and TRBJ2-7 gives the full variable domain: DVKVTQSSRYLVKRTGEKVFLECVQDMDHENMFWYRQDPGLGLRLIYFSYDVKMKEKGDIPEGYSVSREKKERFSLILESASTNQTSMYLCASRTGGQGAYYEQYFGPGTRLTVT.

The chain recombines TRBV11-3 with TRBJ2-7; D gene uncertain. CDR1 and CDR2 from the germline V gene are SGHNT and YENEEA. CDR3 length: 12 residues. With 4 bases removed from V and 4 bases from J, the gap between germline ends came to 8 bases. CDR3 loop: CASSSSPYEQYF. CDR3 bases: TGTGCCAGCAGCTCAAGCCCTTACGAGCAGTACTTC.